Each of the 15 T cell receptor beta chains below was sequenced from the same sample in a study of shared clonotypes between healthy human individuals. Measured with immunoSEQ multiplex PCR; TCRdb has only the in-frame clones, and not every one. The data contain about 480,000 clones, approximately 79% of them seen just once; the ten biggest clones take up approximately 12%. The sequencing input was PBMCs. The source of these receptors is a woman in her forties in good health. Some clones in this sample may be carry-over from other donors' samples.

The V and J genes are TRBV10-3 and TRBJ2-1, with 7 bases identical to TRBD2. Germline V gene lookup returns CDR1 ENHRY and CDR2 SYGVKD. The CDR3 has 17 residues. Trimming took 3 bases from V and 0 from J; bases not matched to a gene: 8. CDR3 loop: CAISDTIAGRSYNEQFF. Here the CDR3 DNA reads TGTGCCATCAGTGACACCATAGCGGGCCGCTCCTACAATGAGCAGTTCTTC.

V gene TRBV11-2 combines with J gene TRBJ2-7; D is undetermined. Germline V gene sequence: CDR1 SGHAT, CDR2 FQNNGV. Trimming left V 3 bases short and J 4 bases short, with 10 bases between. CDR3 size: 13 residues. The CDR3 region has the DNA TGTGCCAGCAGCTTCCTGCAGGAATACGAGCAGTACTTC. Protein: CASSFLQEYEQYF.

This rearrangement joins TRBV7-2 to TRBJ2-7, with 8 bases identical to TRBD2. V lost 1 base and J lost 0; bases outside the gene matches: 8. There are 17 residues in the CDR3. Germline loops: CDR1 SGHTA, CDR2 FQGNSA. The CDR3 nucleotides are TGTGCCAGCAGCTTAGTTCGGGCTAGCGGGTCCTCCTACGAGCAGTACTTC. Translating it yields CASSLVRASGSSYEQYF. Combining the CDR3 with reference TRBV7-2 and TRBJ2-7 gives the whole variable domain GAGVSQSPSNKVTEKGKDVELRCDPISGHTALYWYRQSLGQGLEFLIYFQGNSAPDKSGLPSDRFSAERTGGSVSTLTIQRTQQEDSAVYLCASSLVRASGSSYEQYFGPGTRLTVT.

The chain uses TRBV29-1 and TRBJ2-7; D unresolved. The germline V gene encodes CDR1 SQVTM and CDR2 ANQGSEA. CDR3 length: 13 amino acids. V lost 2 bases to trimming and J lost 6 bases, with 14 bases between them. CDR3 sequence reads: CSVEMVSGSEQYF. The DNA for the CDR3 is TGCAGCGTTGAAATGGTATCGGGTTCCGAGCAGTACTTC.

V is TRBV28 and J is TRBJ2-7; possibly TRBD2 for D (5 bases). V was pared by 4 bases and J by 7 bases, with 17 bases between. Germline values: CDR1 MDHEN, CDR2 SYDVKM. The CDR3 consists of 14 residues. Here the CDR3 DNA reads TGTGCCAGCAGTTCCTCGACCAAAACGGGGGAGCAGTACTTC. Amino acid sequence: CASSSSTKTGEQYF.

The gene calls are TRBV2 and TRBJ2-5; TRBD2 matches at 11 bases. Losses at the gene ends were 7 bases for V and 0 bases for J; bases not matched to a gene: 4. This CDR3 region has 15 residues. Germline CDR1 and CDR2: SNHLY and FYNNEI. The CDR3 here is CASKRLAGNQETQYF. The CDR3 DNA sequence: TGTGCCAGCAAGAGACTAGCGGGGAACCAAGAGACCCAGTACTTC.

The count of this clone is one. The genes are TRBV27 and TRBJ2-5, with 12 bases aligning to TRBD2. This CDR3 comprises 16 residues. V lost 1 base, J lost 5 bases, and 5 bases stayed unmatched. Per the germline V gene, CDR1 is MNHEY and CDR2 is SMNVEV (reference sequence). The DNA for the CDR3 is TGTGCCAGCAGTTTATACAGACTAGCGGGAGATGAGACCCAGTACTTC. Residues: CASSLYRLAGDETQYF.

On this clone itself: This sample also contains other DNA sequences that code for the same CDR3. The rearrangement uses TRBV30 and TRBJ2-3; TRBD2 matches 9 bases. The CDR3 is 14 amino acids. After removal of 5 bases from V and 1 base from J, the junction contained 4 bases not matched to a gene. Looked up from germline, CDR1 is GTSNPN and CDR2 is SVGIG (reference sequence). The CDR3 loop is CAWGIAGGTDTQYF. As DNA, the CDR3 is TGTGCCTGGGGGATAGCGGGAGGCACAGATACGCAGTATTTT.

The sample holds one count of this clone. V and J are TRBV9 and TRBJ2-3; maybe TRBD2 (6 bases). The CDR3 contains 15 residues. CDR1 and CDR2 from the germline V gene are SGDLS and YYNGEE. V was trimmed by 3 bases and J by 2 bases, leaving 13 bases between them. Here the CDR3 DNA reads TGTGCCAGCAGCGCCTTTAGCGGATCCACAGATACGCAGTATTTT. This sequence encodes CASSAFSGSTDTQYF.

This rearrangement joins TRBV6-1 to TRBJ2-7, with unresolved D. V shed 10 bases and J shed 2 bases, with 18 bases lying between them. This CDR3 has 14 residues. Germline loops: CDR1 MNHNS, CDR2 SASEGT. DNA of the CDR3: TGTGCCACCGTCCCCGCAGGCGGAACCTACGAGCAGTACTTC. Amino acids: CATVPAGGTYEQYF.

The J gene is TRBJ2-7, the V gene TRBV5-1, with 7 bases fitting TRBD1. The CDR3 runs to 15 residues. Germline lookup yields CDR1 SGHRS and CDR2 YFSETQ. V lost 0 bases to trimming and J lost 1 base; unmatched junction nucleotides: 4. The chain's CDR3 is CASSLGDSPSYEQYF. CDR3 coding DNA: TGCGCCAGCAGCTTGGGGGACAGCCCGTCCTACGAGCAGTACTTC.

The rearrangement uses TRBV5-1 and TRBJ2-5; D possibly corresponds to TRBD1 (6 bases). TRBJ2-7 explains the end of the DNA better; the J call may be wrong. CDR1 SGHRS and CDR2 YFSETQ come from the germline V gene. This CDR3 comprises 15 residues. DNA for the CDR3: TGCGCCAGCACCCGTGGGGGACAAGATGGCTACGAGCAGTACTTC. Translation: CASTRGGQDGYEQYF.

At least ten counts were recorded for this clone. Other DNA sequences from this sample encode an identical CDR3 as well. The chain has TRBV28 and TRBJ2-1, with TRBD2 matching 7 bases. V shed 3 bases and J 2 bases; nucleotides not matched to a gene: 1. This CDR3 is built from 14 residues. The V gene's germline CDR1 is MDHEN and CDR2 SYDVKM. In nucleotides, the CDR3 is TGTGCCAGCAGTTTCCGGGAGGCCTACAATGAGCAGTTCTTC. Translation: CASSFREAYNEQFF.

This chain joins TRBV5-1 and TRBJ2-5; D not resolved. V dropped 4 bases and J dropped 3 bases, with 10 bases sitting between them. Germline CDR1 is SGHRS and CDR2 is YFSETQ. The CDR3 extends over 13 amino acids. CDR3 residues: CASSPNVEETQYF. For the CDR3, the DNA is TGCGCCAGCAGCCCTAATGTGGAAGAGACCCAGTACTTC. Full variable domain (rest looked up from reference TRBV5-1 and TRBJ2-5): KAGVTQTPRYLIKTRGQQVTLSCSPISGHRSVSWYQQTPGQGLQFLFEYFSETQRNKGNFPGRFSGRQFSNSRSEMNVSTLELGDSALYLCASSPNVEETQYFGPGTRLLVL.

The chain recombines TRBV27 with TRBJ1-1; D gene uncertain. V was shortened by 7 bases and J by 2 bases, with 11 bases between the two germline ends. CDR3 length equals 13 residues. Germline lookup yields CDR1 MNHEY and CDR2 SMNVEV (reference sequence). CDR3 DNA: TGTGCCAGCAAGGGTCTTAGAAACACTGAAGCTTTCTTT. Translating it yields CASKGLRNTEAFF.